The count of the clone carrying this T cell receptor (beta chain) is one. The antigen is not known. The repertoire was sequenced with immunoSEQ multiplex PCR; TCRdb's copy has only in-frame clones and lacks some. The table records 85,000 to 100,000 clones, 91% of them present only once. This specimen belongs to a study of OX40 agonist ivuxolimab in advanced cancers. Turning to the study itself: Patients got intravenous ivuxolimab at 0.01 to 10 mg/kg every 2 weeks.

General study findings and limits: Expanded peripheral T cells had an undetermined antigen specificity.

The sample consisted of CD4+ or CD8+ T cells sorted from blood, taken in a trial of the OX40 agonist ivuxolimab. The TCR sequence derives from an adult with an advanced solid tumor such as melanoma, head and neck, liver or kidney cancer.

Here the CDR3 reads CASSSGQTYEQYF. The CDR3 DNA reads TGTGCCAGCAGCTCGGGACAAACCTACGAGCAGTACTTC. This chain uses TRBV21-1 with TRBJ2-7; whether TRBD1, the table's D call, matches the DNA was not checked. TRBV21-1 is a recognized pseudogene. CDR3 length equals 13 residues.